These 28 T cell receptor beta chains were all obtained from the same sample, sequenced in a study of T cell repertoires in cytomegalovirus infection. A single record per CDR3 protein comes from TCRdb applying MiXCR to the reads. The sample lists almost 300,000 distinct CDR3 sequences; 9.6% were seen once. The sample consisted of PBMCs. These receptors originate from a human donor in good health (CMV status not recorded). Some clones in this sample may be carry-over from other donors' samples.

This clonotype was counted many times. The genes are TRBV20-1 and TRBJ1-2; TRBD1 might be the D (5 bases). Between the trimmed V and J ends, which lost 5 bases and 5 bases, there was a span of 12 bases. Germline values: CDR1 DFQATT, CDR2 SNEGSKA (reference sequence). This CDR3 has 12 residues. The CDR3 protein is CSAPGGSYGYTF. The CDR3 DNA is TGCAGTGCTCCGGGGGGATCGTATGGCTACACCTTC.

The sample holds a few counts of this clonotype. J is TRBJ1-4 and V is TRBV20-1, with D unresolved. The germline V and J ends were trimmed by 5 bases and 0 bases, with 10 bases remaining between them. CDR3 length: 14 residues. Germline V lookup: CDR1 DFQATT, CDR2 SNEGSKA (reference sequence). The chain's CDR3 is CSAPEGSTNEKLFF. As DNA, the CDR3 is TGCAGTGCTCCTGAGGGCTCAACTAATGAAAAACTGTTTTTT.

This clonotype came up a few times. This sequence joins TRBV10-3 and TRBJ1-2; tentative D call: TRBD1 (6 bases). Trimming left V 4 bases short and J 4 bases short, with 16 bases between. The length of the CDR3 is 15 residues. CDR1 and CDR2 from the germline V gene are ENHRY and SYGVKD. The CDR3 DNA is TGTGCCATCAGTGCCGTGGGGACAACTAGCTATGGCTACACCTTC. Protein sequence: CAISAVGTTSYGYTF.

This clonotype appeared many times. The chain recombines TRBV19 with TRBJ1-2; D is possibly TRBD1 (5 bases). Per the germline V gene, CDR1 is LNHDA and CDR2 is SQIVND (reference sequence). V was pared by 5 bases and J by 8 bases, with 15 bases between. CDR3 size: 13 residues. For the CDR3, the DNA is TGTGCCAGTAGTGAACAGGACCCGGGGGGCTACACCTTC. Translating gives CASSEQDPGGYTF.

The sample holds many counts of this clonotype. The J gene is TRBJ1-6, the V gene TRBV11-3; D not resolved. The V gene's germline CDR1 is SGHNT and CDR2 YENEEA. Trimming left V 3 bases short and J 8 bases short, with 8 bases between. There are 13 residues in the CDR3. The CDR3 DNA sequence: TGTGCCAGCAGCTTTGACGACCATTCACCCCTCCACTTT. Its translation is CASSFDDHSPLHF.

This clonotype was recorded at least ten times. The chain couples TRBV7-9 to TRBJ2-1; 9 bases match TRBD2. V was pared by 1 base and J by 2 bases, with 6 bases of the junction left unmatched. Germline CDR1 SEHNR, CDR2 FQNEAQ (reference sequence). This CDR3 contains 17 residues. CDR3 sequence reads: CASSLEVLAGPYNEQFF. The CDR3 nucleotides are TGTGCCAGCAGCTTAGAAGTACTAGCGGGCCCCTACAATGAGCAGTTCTTC.

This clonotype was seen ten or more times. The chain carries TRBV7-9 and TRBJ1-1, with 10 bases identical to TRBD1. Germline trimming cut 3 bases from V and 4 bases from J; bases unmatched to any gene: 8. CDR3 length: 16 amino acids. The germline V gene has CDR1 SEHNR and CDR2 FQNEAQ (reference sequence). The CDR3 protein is CASSLGGTGEATEAFF. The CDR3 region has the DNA TGTGCCAGCAGCTTGGGAGGGACAGGGGAAGCCACTGAAGCTTTCTTT.

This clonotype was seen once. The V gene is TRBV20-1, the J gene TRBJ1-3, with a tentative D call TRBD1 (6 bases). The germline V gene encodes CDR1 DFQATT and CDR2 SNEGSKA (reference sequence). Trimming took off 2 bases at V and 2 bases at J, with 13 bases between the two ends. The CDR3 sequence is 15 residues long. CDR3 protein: CSARNRDSPGNTIYF. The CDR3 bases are TGCAGTGCTAGAAACAGGGATAGTCCTGGAAACACCATATATTTT.

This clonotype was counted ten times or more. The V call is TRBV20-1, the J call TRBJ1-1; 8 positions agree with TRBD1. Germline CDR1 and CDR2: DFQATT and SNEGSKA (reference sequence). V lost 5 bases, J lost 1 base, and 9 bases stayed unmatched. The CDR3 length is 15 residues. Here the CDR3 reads CSAFQRGTGNTEAFF. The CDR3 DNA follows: TGCAGTGCTTTTCAACGGGGGACAGGGAACACTGAAGCTTTCTTT.

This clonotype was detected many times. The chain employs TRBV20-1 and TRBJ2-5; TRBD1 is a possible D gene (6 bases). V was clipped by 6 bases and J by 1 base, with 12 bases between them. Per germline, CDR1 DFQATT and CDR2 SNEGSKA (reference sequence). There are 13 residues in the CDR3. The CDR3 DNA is TGCAGTGCCAGGGGAACAGCCCAAGAGACCCAGTACTTC. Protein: CSARGTAQETQYF.

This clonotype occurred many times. The CDR3 here is CASSLGAAENIQYF. CDR3 nucleotides: TGTGCCAGCAGTTTAGGTGCAGCGGAAAACATTCAGTACTTC. The chain employs TRBV12-3 or TRBV12-4 and TRBJ2-4; D is perhaps TRBD2 (5 bases). This CDR3 spans 14 amino acids. V dropped 1 base and J dropped 5 bases, with 9 bases sitting between them.

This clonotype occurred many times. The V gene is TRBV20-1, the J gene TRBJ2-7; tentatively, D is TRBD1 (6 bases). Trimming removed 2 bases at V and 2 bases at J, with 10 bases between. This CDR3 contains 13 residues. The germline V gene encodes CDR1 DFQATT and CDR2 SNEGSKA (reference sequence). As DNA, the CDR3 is TGCAGTGCTAGACGCCGGGACACCTACGAGCAGTACTTC. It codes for CSARRRDTYEQYF.

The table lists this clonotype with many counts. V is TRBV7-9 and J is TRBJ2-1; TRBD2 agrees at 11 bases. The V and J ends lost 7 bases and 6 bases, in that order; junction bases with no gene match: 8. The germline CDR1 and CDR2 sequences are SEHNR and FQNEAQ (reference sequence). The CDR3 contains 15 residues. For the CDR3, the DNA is TGTGCCAGCAATCTCCCCGGGACTAGCGGCAATGAGCAGTTCTTC. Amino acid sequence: CASNLPGTSGNEQFF.

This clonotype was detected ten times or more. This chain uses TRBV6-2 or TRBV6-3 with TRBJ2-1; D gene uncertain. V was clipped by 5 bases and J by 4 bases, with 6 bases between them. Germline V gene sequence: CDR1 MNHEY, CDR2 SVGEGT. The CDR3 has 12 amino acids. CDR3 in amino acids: CASSQLYNEQFF. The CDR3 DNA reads TGTGCCAGCAGTCAGCTATACAATGAGCAGTTCTTC.

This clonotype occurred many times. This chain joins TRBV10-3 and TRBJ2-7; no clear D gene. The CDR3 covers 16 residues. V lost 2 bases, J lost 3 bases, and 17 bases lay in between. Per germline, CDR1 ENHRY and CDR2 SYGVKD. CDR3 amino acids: CAISEAPDLTVYEQYV. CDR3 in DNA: TGTGCCATCAGTGAGGCCCCTGATTTAACGGTCTACGAGCAGTACGTC.

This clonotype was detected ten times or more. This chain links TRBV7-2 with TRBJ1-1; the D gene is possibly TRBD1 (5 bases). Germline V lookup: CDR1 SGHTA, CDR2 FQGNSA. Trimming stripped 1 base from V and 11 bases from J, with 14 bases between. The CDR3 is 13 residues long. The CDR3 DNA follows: TGTGCCAGCAGCTTAGTGGAGCAGGGAAGGGCTTTCTTT. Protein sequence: CASSLVEQGRAFF.

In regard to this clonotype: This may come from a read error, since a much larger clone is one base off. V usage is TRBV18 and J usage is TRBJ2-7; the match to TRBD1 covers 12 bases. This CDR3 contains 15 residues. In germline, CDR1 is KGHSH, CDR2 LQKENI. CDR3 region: CASSPGTGGSYEEYV. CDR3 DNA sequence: TGTGCCAGCTCACCCGGGACAGGGGGCTCCTACGAGGAGTACGTC.

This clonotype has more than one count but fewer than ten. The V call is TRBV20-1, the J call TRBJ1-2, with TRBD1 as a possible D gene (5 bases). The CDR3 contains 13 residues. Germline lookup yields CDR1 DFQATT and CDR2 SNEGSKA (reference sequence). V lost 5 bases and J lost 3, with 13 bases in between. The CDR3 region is CSAGGTAHYGYTF. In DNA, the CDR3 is TGCAGTGCTGGCGGGACGGCGCACTATGGCTACACCTTC.

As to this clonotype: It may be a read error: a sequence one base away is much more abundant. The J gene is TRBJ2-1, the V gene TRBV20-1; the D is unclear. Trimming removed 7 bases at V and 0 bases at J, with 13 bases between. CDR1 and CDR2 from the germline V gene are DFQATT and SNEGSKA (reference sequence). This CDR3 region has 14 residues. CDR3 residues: CSVSPLSSYNEQFF. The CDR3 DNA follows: TGCAGTGTCTCCCCTCTCAGCTCCTACAATGAGCAGTTCTTC.

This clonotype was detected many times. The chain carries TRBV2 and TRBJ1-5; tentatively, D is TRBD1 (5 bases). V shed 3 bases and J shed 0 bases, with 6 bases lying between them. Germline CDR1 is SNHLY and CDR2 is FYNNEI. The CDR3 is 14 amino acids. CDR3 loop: CASSDGHSNQPQHF. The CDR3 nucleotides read TGTGCCAGCAGTGACGGACATAGCAATCAGCCCCAGCATTTT.

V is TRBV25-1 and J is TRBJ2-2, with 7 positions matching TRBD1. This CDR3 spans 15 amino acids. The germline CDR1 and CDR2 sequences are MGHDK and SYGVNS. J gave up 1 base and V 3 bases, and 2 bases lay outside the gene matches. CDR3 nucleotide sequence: TGTGCCAGCAGTGACGGACAGGTGAACACCGGGGAGCTGTTTTTT. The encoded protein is CASSDGQVNTGELFF.

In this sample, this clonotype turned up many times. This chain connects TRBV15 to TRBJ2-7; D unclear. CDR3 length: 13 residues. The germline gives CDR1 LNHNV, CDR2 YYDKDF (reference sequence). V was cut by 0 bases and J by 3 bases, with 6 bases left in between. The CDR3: CATSRDYFYEQYV. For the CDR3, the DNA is TGTGCCACCAGCAGAGATTACTTCTACGAGCAGTACGTC.

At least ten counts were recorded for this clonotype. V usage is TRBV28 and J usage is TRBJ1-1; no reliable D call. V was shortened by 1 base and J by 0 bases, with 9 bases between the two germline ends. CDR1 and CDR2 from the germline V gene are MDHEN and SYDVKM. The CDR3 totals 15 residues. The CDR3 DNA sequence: TGTGCCAGCAGTTTATCTGGACGGCTGAACACTGAAGCTTTCTTT. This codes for CASSLSGRLNTEAFF.

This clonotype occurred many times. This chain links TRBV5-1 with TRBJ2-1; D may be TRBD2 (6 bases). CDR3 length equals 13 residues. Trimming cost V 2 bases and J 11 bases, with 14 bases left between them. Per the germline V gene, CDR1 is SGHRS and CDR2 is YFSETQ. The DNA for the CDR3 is TGCGCCAGCAGCTTAACCCCCCGGGAGAAGCAGTTCTTC. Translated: CASSLTPREKQFF.

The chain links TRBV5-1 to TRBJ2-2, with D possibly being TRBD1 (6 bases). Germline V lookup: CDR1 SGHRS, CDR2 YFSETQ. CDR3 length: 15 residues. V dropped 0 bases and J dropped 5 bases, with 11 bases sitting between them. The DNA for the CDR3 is TGCGCCAGCAGCTTGGAAGGGGGAAGAACCGGGGAGCTGTTTTTT. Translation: CASSLEGGRTGELFF.

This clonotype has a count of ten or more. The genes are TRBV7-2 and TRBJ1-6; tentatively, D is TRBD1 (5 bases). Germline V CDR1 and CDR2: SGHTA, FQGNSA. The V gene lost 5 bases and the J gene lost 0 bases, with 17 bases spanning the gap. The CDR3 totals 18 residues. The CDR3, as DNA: TGTGCCAGCAGCCGAGATAACAGGCTCAGCTCCTATAATTCACCCCTCCACTTT. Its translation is CASSRDNRLSSYNSPLHF. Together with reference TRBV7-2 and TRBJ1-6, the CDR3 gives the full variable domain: GAGVSQSPSNKVTEKGKDVELRCDPISGHTALYWYRQSLGQGLEFLIYFQGNSAPDKSGLPSDRFSAERTGGSVSTLTIQRTQQEDSAVYLCASSRDNRLSSYNSPLHFGNGTRLTVT.

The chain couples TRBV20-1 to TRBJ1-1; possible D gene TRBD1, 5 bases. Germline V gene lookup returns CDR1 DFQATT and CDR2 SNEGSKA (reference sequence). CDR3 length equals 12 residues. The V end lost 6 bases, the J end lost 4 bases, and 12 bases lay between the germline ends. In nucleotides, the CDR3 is TGCAGTGCCGAGGGTAGGGGCACTGAAGCTTTCTTT. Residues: CSAEGRGTEAFF.

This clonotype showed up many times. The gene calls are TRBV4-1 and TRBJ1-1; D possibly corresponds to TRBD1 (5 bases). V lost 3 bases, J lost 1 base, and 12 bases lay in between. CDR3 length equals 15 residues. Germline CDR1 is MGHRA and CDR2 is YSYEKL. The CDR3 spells CASSHIGQKNTEAFF. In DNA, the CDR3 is TGCGCCAGCAGCCATATAGGACAAAAGAACACTGAAGCTTTCTTT.